This passage covers 26 T cell receptor beta chains from one sample sequenced in a study of cytomegalovirus exposure and HLA in healthy donors. PCR employed 60 Vbeta and 13 Jbeta primers. The method was immunoSEQ multiplex PCR; TCRdb's version includes in-frame clones alone and lacks a portion of them. The sample holds 200,000 or so clones, about 72% seen once. The sample consisted of PBMCs. The receptors were gathered from a male donor in good health and CMV-seronegative.

J is TRBJ2-7 and V is TRBV27; 7 nucleotides match TRBD2. CDR3 size: 12 residues. CDR1 MNHEY and CDR2 SMNVEV come from the germline V gene (reference sequence). V dropped 6 bases and J dropped 5; count of bases not matched to a gene: 4. The CDR3 protein is CASRYGGNEQYF. The CDR3 DNA is TGTGCCAGCAGGTACGGGGGGAACGAGCAGTACTTC.

The chain employs TRBV7-9 and TRBJ2-1; D is possibly TRBD2 (7 bases). Trimming took off 3 bases at V and 8 bases at J, with 17 bases between the two ends. Germline CDR1 is SEHNR and CDR2 is FQNEAQ (reference sequence). This CDR3 is built from 15 residues. Here the CDR3 reads CASSLAGAARDEQFF. CDR3 bases: TGTGCCAGCAGCTTGGCGGGGGCCGCTCGGGATGAGCAGTTCTTC.

V usage is TRBV5-1 and J usage is TRBJ1-4; possible D gene TRBD1, 6 bases. V was trimmed by 5 bases and J by 8 bases, leaving 16 bases between them. This CDR3 contains 14 residues. Germline values: CDR1 SGHRS, CDR2 YFSETQ. The CDR3 protein is CASRGGAQEEKLFF. The CDR3 bases are TGCGCCAGCAGGGGGGGGGCCCAGGAGGAAAAACTGTTTTTT.

J is TRBJ2-3 and V is TRBV9; the match to TRBD2 covers 7 bases. V lost 2 bases, J lost 6 bases, and 12 bases stayed unmatched. This CDR3 comprises 16 residues. Germline CDR1 SGDLS, CDR2 YYNGEE. CDR3 protein: CASSVGLAASGDTQYF. CDR3 nucleotides: TGTGCCAGCAGCGTGGGGCTAGCGGCGTCGGGGGATACGCAGTATTTT.

The V call is TRBV2, the J call TRBJ1-5; perhaps TRBD1 as D (5 bases). Germline lookup yields CDR1 SNHLY and CDR2 FYNNEI. The CDR3 extends over 12 amino acids. Deletions cut 4 bases from V and 5 bases from J, with 6 bases between. The CDR3 sequence: CASSGGDQPQHF. The CDR3 bases are TGTGCCAGCAGTGGGGGGGATCAGCCCCAGCATTTT. Combining the CDR3 with reference TRBV2 and TRBJ1-5 gives the whole variable domain EPEVTQTPSHQVTQMGQEVILRCVPISNHLYFYWYRQILGQKVEFLVSFYNNEISEKSEIFDDQFSVERPDGSNFTLKIRSTKLEDSAMYFCASSGGDQPQHFGDGTRLSIL.

This clone was seen a handful of times. The chain has TRBV2 and TRBJ1-5, with unresolved D. Germline CDR1 is SNHLY and CDR2 is FYNNEI. V lost 4 bases and J 9 bases, leaving 16 bases between the germline ends. The CDR3 has 14 residues. CDR3 nucleotides: TGTGCCAGCAGTGCAGAGGGAGTGAGTAGGCCCCAGCATTTT. It codes for CASSAEGVSRPQHF.

CDR3 sequence: CASSLGTGDEQYF. CDR3 sequence (DNA): TGCGCCAGCAGCTTGGGGACAGGGGACGAGCAGTACTTC. The chain couples TRBV5-1 to TRBJ2-7, with TRBD1 matching 9 bases. CDR1 and CDR2 (germline): SGHRS, YFSETQ. The length of the CDR3 is 13 residues. With 0 bases clipped from V and 5 bases from J, the junction kept 0 bases outside the gene matches. Full variable domain (rest looked up from reference TRBV5-1 and TRBJ2-7): KAGVTQTPRYLIKTRGQQVTLSCSPISGHRSVSWYQQTPGQGLQFLFEYFSETQRNKGNFPGRFSGRQFSNSRSEMNVSTLELGDSALYLCASSLGTGDEQYFGPGTRLTVT.

The table lists this clone with a few counts. V usage is TRBV18 and J usage is TRBJ2-2, with 9 nucleotides matching TRBD2. CDR3 length: 17 amino acids. The ends lost 3 bases at V and 3 bases at J; junction bases unmatched: 8. CDR1 is KGHSH and CDR2 is LQKENI in the germline V gene. CDR3 loop: CASSPKRLAGYTGELFF. Here the CDR3 DNA reads TGTGCCAGCTCACCCAAGAGGCTAGCGGGATACACCGGGGAGCTGTTTTTT. Filled out from reference TRBV18 and TRBJ2-2, the complete variable domain reads NAGVMQNPRHLVRRRGQEARLRCSPMKGHSHVYWYRQLPEEGLKFMVYLQKENIIDESGMPKERFSAEFPKEGPSILRIQQVVRGDSAAYFCASSPKRLAGYTGELFFGEGSRLTVL.

V and J are TRBV19 and TRBJ1-4, with a tentative D call TRBD1 (6 bases). CDR1 is LNHDA, CDR2 SQIVND, per germline (reference sequence). The CDR3 has 15 residues. Trimming shortened V by 9 bases and J by 5 bases, and 19 bases separated the two germline ends. The CDR3 DNA follows: TGTGCCAGCATCTCGCGGGGGGGCAGGAATGAAAAACTGTTTTTT. Encoded protein: CASISRGGRNEKLFF.

The genes are TRBV6-6 and TRBJ1-2, with D perhaps TRBD1 (6 bases). Germline V gene sequence: CDR1 MNHNY, CDR2 SVGAGI (reference sequence). V was shortened by 4 bases and J by 4 bases, with 16 bases between the two germline ends. The CDR3 extends over 15 amino acids. Here the CDR3 DNA reads TGTGCCAGCAGTTTCACTCCACAGGGTACCTATGGCTACACCTTC. This codes for CASSFTPQGTYGYTF.

This clone was found many times. This chain links TRBV2 with TRBJ2-4, with D unresolved. Germline-derived CDR1 and CDR2 are SNHLY and FYNNEI. V dropped 3 bases and J dropped 3 bases, with 12 bases sitting between them. The CDR3 sequence is 15 residues long. DNA for the CDR3: TGTGCCAGCAGTGAGCGGTTTTTCGGCAAAAACATTCAGTACTTC. Its translation is CASSERFFGKNIQYF.

V gene TRBV27 combines with J gene TRBJ2-7, with 9 positions matching TRBD2. V lost 3 bases to trimming and J lost 3 bases; unmatched junction nucleotides: 3. Germline CDR1 MNHEY, CDR2 SMNVEV (reference sequence). CDR3 size: 14 residues. The CDR3 reads CASSFASGNYEQYF. The CDR3 DNA follows: TGTGCCAGCAGTTTTGCTAGCGGGAACTACGAGCAGTACTTC.

The V and J genes are TRBV12-2 and TRBJ2-3; the table's D call of TRBD2 was not tested on the DNA. TRBV12-2 is a known pseudogene. The CDR3 is 15 amino acids. The CDR3 spells CASRLERREADTQYF. As DNA, the CDR3 is TGTGCAAGTCGCTTAGAGCGGCGGGAGGCAGATACGCAGTATTTT.

The J gene is TRBJ2-5, the V gene TRBV9; D is perhaps TRBD2 (5 bases). The length of the CDR3 is 15 residues. In germline, CDR1 is SGDLS, CDR2 YYNGEE. V was trimmed by 4 bases and J by 5 bases, leaving 18 bases between them. CDR3 coding DNA: TGTGCCAGCAGCCTTGAGGACTCTATGGGGGAGACCCAGTACTTC. It codes for CASSLEDSMGETQYF.

V and J are TRBV7-2 and TRBJ1-1; D possibly corresponds to TRBD1 (5 bases). Germline CDR1 reads SGHTA; CDR2 reads FQGNSA. The CDR3 spans 14 residues. V dropped 1 base and J dropped 7 bases, with 13 bases sitting between them. The CDR3 is CASSLEDLTDEAFF. In DNA form, the CDR3 reads TGTGCCAGCAGCTTAGAAGATTTGACAGATGAAGCTTTCTTT.

V gene TRBV5-6 combines with J gene TRBJ2-1, with 7 positions matching TRBD2. The CDR3 consists of 16 residues. Germline CDR1 is SGHDT and CDR2 is YYEEEE. After removal of 8 bases from V and 5 bases from J, the junction contained 16 bases not matched to a gene. As DNA, the CDR3 is TGTGCCAGGGATAAAAAGGGGCGGGAGTTTAACAATGAGCAGTTCTTC. Translating it yields CARDKKGREFNNEQFF.

V usage is TRBV9 and J usage is TRBJ1-1; maybe TRBD1 (5 bases). Germline V gene data show CDR1 as SGDLS and CDR2 as YYNGEE. V was shortened by 3 bases and J by 2 bases, with 11 bases between the two germline ends. This CDR3 contains 14 residues. The CDR3 region is CASSETVINTEAFF. DNA of the CDR3: TGTGCCAGCAGCGAGACAGTGATCAACACTGAAGCTTTCTTT.

A few counts support this clone. The chain employs TRBV9 and TRBJ1-2; 8 bases align to TRBD1. V gave up 3 bases and J gave up 3 bases; unmatched junction bases: 7. The CDR3 spans 15 residues. Germline V lookup: CDR1 SGDLS, CDR2 YYNGEE. The CDR3 sequence: CASSENRGMDYGYTF. The CDR3 DNA reads as TGTGCCAGCAGCGAAAACAGGGGGATGGACTATGGCTACACCTTC.

The chain carries TRBV9 and TRBJ1-1; 7 bases fit TRBD1. Germline V gives CDR1 SGDLS, CDR2 YYNGEE. The CDR3 loop spans 16 amino acids. V lost 2 bases and J lost 4; bases outside the gene matches: 11. DNA of the CDR3: TGTGCCAGCAGCGTCATCGTAGGGGGCGCGGGCACTGAAGCTTTCTTT. Residues: CASSVIVGGAGTEAFF.

The V and J genes are TRBV6-4 and TRBJ1-1, with TRBD1 as a possible D gene (5 bases). V shed 6 bases and J shed 1 base, with 9 bases lying between them. Per germline, CDR1 MRHNA and CDR2 SNTAGT. CDR3 size: 13 residues. The CDR3 region has the DNA TGTGCCAGCAGAGCGACAGAGAACACTGAAGCTTTCTTT. This codes for CASRATENTEAFF.

CDR3 nucleotides: TGTGCCACCAGCGCGGGGACCGTCCTCCCTGGCTCAGATACGCAGTATTTT. Protein product: CATSAGTVLPGSDTQYF. The genes are TRBV15 and TRBJ2-3; possibly TRBD2 for D (6 bases). V was clipped by 5 bases and J by 4 bases, with 22 bases between them. Per the germline V gene, CDR1 is LNHNV and CDR2 is YYDKDF (reference sequence). CDR3 length equals 17 residues.

The chain recombines TRBV7-8 with TRBJ2-5; D is perhaps TRBD2 (6 bases). Germline CDR1 reads SGHVS; CDR2 reads FQNEAQ. Trimming cost V 2 bases and J 2 bases, with 15 bases left between them. The CDR3 has 16 amino acids. The CDR3 protein is CASSLIHGSGQETQYF. In nucleotides, the CDR3 is TGTGCCAGCAGCTTAATCCACGGGAGCGGGCAAGAGACCCAGTACTTC.

The chain's CDR3 is CASTPGAGEQYF. The DNA for the CDR3 is TGTGCCAGCACTCCTGGGGCGGGAGAGCAGTACTTC. The V call is TRBV27, the J call TRBJ2-7; the D gene is possibly TRBD2 (6 bases). Germline V gene lookup returns CDR1 MNHEY and CDR2 SMNVEV (reference sequence). The CDR3 consists of 12 residues. With 7 bases removed from V and 7 bases from J, the gap between germline ends came to 14 bases.

This clone was detected only once. CDR3 nucleotides: TGTGCCAGTAGTAGCGGGAGGGCCGGAGAGACCCAGTACTTC. Its translation is CASSSGRAGETQYF. The rearrangement links TRBV19 to TRBJ2-5; 9 positions match TRBD2. Trimming removed 4 bases from V and 4 bases from J; junction bases left unmatched: 4. The CDR3 extends over 14 amino acids. Germline-derived CDR1 and CDR2 are LNHDA and SQIVND (reference sequence).

The rearrangement joins TRBV19 to TRBJ2-7; 7 bases line up with TRBD1. With V trimmed by 4 bases and J by 0 bases, 6 bases remained unmatched. Looked up from germline, CDR1 is LNHDA and CDR2 is SQIVND (reference sequence). The CDR3 consists of 15 residues. In DNA form, the CDR3 reads TGTGCCAGTAGTACCCGACAGGGCGCCTCCTACGAGCAGTACTTC. Its protein product is CASSTRQGASYEQYF.

The gene calls are TRBV6-4 and TRBJ1-1, with D uncertain. CDR3 size: 13 residues. V lost 3 bases and J lost 0, with 5 bases in between. Germline CDR1 reads MRHNA; CDR2 reads SNTAGT. The CDR3 spells CASSESVNTEAFF. The CDR3 nucleotides are TGTGCCAGCAGTGAATCGGTGAACACTGAAGCTTTCTTT.